This T cell receptor (beta chain) was retrieved from a study of shared clonotypes between healthy human individuals. Study-wide points: Shared clonotypes across all four donors exceeded non-shared ones in generation probability. Since donors were few, the genetic and exposure-history diversity represented was limited.

Adult Caucasians living in Nashville, Tennessee made up all of the donors. The assay was immunoSEQ multiplex PCR, and TCRdb's table has in-frame clones only and misses some. Among about 1 million clones listed, approximately 70% were seen once. After removal of 3 bases from V and 2 bases from J, the junction contained 9 bases not matched to a gene. The CDR3 spans 17 residues. The V gene's germline CDR1 is SGHDT and CDR2 YYEEEE. On this clone itself: As yet, its antigen is unknown.

The chain couples TRBV5-6 to TRBJ1-5, with 9 bases fitting TRBD1. The sequence was collected from a man aged 18 to 29 in good health. Sample: memory CD4+ T cells sorted from blood. Stated subset: CD45RA-negative fraction. In nucleotides, the CDR3 is TGTGCCAGCAGCTCCTGGGACAGGGAGATAGGCAATCAGCCCCAGCATTTT. Translation: CASSSWDREIGNQPQHF.